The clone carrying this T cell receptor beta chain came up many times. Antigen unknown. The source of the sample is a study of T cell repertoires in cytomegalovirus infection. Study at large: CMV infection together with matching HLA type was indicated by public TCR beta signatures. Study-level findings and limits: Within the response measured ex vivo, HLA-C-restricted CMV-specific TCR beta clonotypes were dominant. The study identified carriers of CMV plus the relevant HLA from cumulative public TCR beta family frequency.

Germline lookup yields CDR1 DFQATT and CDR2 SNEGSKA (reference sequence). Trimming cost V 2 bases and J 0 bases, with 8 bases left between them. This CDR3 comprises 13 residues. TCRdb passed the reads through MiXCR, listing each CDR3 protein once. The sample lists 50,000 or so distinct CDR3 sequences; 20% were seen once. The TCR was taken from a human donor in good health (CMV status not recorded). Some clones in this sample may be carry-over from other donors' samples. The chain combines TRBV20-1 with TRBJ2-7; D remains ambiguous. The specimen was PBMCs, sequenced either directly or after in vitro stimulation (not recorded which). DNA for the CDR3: TGCAGTGCTAGATTTCCGAGCTCCTACGAGCAGTACTTC. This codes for CSARFPSSYEQYF.